This record covers a single T cell receptor beta chain. It lacks a known antigen. No much larger clonotype is one base removed from it; base qualities were not supplied. The library was produced with the immunoSEQ multiplex PCR assay. The paper's data handling went like this. Richness and clonality were used to summarize the repertoires, and clones that significantly expanded or contracted between pre- and post-therapy samples were identified. The source is immuneACCESS, and TCRdb retained only in-frame sequences with V and J called. Part of the clones is not carried over; for the studies checked, unresolved V genes explain less than half of this, and the remainder is unexplained. V, J and clone size derive from that table, while D and trimming were established from the DNA sequence. This sample comprises 20,000 to 25,000 clones, approximately 81% of them detected only once. The ten largest clones take up more than 20% of the sample.

The sample belongs to a study of neoadjuvant nivolumab and ipilimumab in lung cancer (dated by TCRdb to the early 2020s). For context, the study as a whole: In the NEOSTAR trial, nivolumab was administered intravenously at 3 mg/kg on days 1, 15 and 29, and the combination arm also received ipilimumab 1 mg/kg on day 1 only. The primary endpoint of the trial was the rate of major pathologic response (MPR) in the intention-to-treat population of each study arm. The trial treated some 44 patients with operable NSCLC: about 23 were randomized to nivolumab monotherapy and about 20 to nivolumab plus ipilimumab. TCR repertoires in pretherapy (baseline) peripheral blood were compared with TCR repertoires in tumors resected at surgery after neoadjuvant immune checkpoint blockade. Matched pretherapy and resected tumor pairs were analyzed for seven patients: four treated with nivolumab and three with nivolumab plus ipilimumab. The investigation overall reported the following: Tumor T-cell richness and clonality rose from pretherapy to surgery in three of three dual-therapy tumors but in only two of four nivolumab-treated tumors. No significant correlation was found between TCR clonality and pathologic tumor regression, and only a single major-pathologic-response sample was available for the analysis of TCR clonality versus pathologic tumor regression. TCR sequencing was performed in a small number of samples. Richness in tumors resected after neoadjuvant therapy showed a positive correlation with pretherapy blood TCR richness (Spearman R of about 0.86). TCR richness and clonality were greater in resected tumors than in tumor-adjacent uninvolved lung, and increases were seen in more dual-therapy-treated tumors.

Read against the paper, the sample's time point label means: pretherapy, before neoadjuvant immune checkpoint inhibitors. Samples were obtained from the phase 2 randomized NEOSTAR trial, in which neoadjuvant nivolumab or nivolumab plus ipilimumab followed by surgery was tested in operable NSCLC. Taken from the germline V gene, the CDR1 and CDR2 loops are SGHVS and FNYEAQ. V lost 1 base and J lost 0 bases; the stretch between them is 6 bases long. Reading from cysteine to phenylalanine, the CDR3 counts 14 amino acids. The read is trimmed to its CDR3 DNA, 42 bases read in frame from base 1. The sequence links TRBV7-6 to TRBJ1-2; possibly the D gene is TRBD1, per 5 matching bases. Material: peripheral blood, obtained before neoadjuvant nivolumab, alone or with ipilimumab. The clonotype originates from an adult with non-small cell lung cancer. CDR3 loop: CASSLGGSNYGYTF. Here is the DNA: TGTGCCAGCAGCTTAGGGGGGTCTAACTATGGCTACACCTTC.